This T cell receptor beta chain was profiled in a study of molecular identifiers for immune sequencing clone quantification. Across the whole study: Four of five RNA aliquots from approximately 20,000 or 100,000 naive CD8 T cells were sequenced.

Findings and caveats of the study: The study reportedly detected spiked Jurkat TCR RNA from one cell among about 1 million naive cells. Barcode sharing among identical TCR molecules could make large clones appear smaller.

Trimming took 2 bases from V and 4 from J, leaving 11 bases between them. Germline lookup yields CDR1 MNHEY and CDR2 SVGAGI. CDR3 length: 14 amino acids. Previously described methods and listed TCR primers produced bulk TCR libraries. TCRdb independently ran MiXCR on the PCR reads; one entry per CDR3 protein. Seen here are fewer than 25,000 distinct CDR3 sequences, roughly a sixth observed once, and the top ten hold roughly 1%. Note on this clonotype: Antigen: not known.

Sequences were obtained from naive CD8+ T cells from blood, with Jurkat cell RNA spiked in. Noted subset: FACS-sorted CD8+CD4-CCR7+CD45RA+ naive T cells. The receptor was isolated from a human donor in good health. Some libraries in this study had Jurkat cell RNA spiked in. The chain links TRBV6-5 to TRBJ1-1, with a tentative D call TRBD1 (6 bases). The CDR3 sequence: CASSYNRVSTEAFF. CDR3 coding DNA: TGTGCCAGCAGTTACAACAGGGTTAGCACTGAAGCTTTCTTT.